This record looks at one T cell receptor (beta chain) sequence and its context. Its matching antigen is unknown. The sequenced template was cDNA made from the entire isolated RNA. Reads from naive, central memory and regulatory T cell samples averaged about 3.8 million. The table came from immunoSEQ multiplex PCR; TCRdb's copy has only in-frame clones and leaves some out. The table includes 120,000 to 150,000 clones, about 7% detected once. The data were taken from a study of beta chain features in type 1 diabetes. Study outcomes and limitations: A cDNA-based sequencing approach could over-represent cells with high TCR expression. Naive, central memory and Treg TCRB repertoires appeared more alike in patients than in healthy donors. Researchers report that Type 1 diabetes patients had moderately but significantly shorter TCRB CDR3s across all four CD4+ subsets.

V was cut by 5 bases and J by 1 base, with 8 bases left in between. The germline gives CDR1 LNHDA, CDR2 SQIVND (reference sequence). CDR3 size: 13 residues. Source material: central memory CD4+ T cells from blood. The V and J genes are TRBV19 and TRBJ2-5, with D perhaps TRBD1 (5 bases). This TCR came from a woman in her twenties or thirties in good health. The CDR3 region is CASSGQLQETQYF. CDR3 DNA sequence: TGTGCCAGTAGTGGACAACTCCAAGAGACCCAGTACTTC.